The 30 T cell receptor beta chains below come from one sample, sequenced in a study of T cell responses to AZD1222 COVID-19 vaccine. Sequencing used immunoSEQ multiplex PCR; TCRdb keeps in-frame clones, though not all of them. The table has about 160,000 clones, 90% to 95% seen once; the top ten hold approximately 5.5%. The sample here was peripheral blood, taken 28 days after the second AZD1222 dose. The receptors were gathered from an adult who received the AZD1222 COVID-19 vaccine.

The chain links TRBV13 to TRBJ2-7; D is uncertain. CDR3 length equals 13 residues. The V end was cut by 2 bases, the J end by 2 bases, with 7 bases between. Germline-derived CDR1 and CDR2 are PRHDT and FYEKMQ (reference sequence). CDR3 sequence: CASSLMGAYEQYF. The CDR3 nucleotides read TGTGCCAGCAGCTTAATGGGCGCCTACGAGCAGTACTTC. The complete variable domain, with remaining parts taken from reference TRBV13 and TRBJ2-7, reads AAGVIQSPRHLIKEKRETATLKCYPIPRHDTVYWYQQGPGQDPQFLISFYEKMQSDKGSIPDRFSAQQFSDYHSELNMSSLELGDSALYFCASSLMGAYEQYFGPGTRLTVT.

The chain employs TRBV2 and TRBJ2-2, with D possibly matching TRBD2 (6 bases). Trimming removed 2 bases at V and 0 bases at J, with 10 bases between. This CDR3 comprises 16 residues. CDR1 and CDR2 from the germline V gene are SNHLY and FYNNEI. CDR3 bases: TGTGCCAGCAGTGAAAAAGGACTATCGAACACCGGGGAGCTGTTTTTT. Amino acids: CASSEKGLSNTGELFF.

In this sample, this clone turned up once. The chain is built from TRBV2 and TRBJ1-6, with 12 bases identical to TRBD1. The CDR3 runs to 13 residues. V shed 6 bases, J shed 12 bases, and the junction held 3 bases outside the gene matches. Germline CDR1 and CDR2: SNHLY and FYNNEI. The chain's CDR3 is CASRGTGGEPLHF. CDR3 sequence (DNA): TGTGCCAGCAGAGGGACAGGGGGCGAACCCCTCCACTTT.

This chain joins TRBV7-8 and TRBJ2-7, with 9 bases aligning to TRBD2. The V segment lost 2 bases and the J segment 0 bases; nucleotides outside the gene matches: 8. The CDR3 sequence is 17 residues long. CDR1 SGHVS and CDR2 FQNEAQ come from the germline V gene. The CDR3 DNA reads TGTGCCAGCAGCTTAAAGAGACTAGCGGACCTCTCCTACGAGCAGTACTTC. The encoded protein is CASSLKRLADLSYEQYF.

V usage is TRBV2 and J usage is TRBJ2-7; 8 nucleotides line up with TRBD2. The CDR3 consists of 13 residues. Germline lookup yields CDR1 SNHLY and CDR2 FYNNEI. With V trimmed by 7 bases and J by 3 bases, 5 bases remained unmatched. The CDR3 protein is CASNPGLGYEQYF. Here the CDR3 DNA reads TGTGCCAGCAACCCGGGACTAGGCTACGAGCAGTACTTC.

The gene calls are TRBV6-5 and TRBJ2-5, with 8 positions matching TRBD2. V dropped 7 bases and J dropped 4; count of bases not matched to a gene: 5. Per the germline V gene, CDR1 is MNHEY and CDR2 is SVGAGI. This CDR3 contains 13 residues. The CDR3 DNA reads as TGTGCCAGCATCGGAGCGGGAGCAGAGACCCAGTACTTC. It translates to CASIGAGAETQYF.

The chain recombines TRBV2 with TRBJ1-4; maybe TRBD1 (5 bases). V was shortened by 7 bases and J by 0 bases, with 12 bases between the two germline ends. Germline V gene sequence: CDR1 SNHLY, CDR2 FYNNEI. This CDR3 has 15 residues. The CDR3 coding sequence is TGTGCCAGCACTCTCGGGGGGTCAACTAATGAAAAACTGTTTTTT. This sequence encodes CASTLGGSTNEKLFF.

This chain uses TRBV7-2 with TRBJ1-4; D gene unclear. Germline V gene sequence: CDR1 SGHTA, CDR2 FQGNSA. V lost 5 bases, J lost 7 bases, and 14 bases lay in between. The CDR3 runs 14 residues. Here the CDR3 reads CASSHIKEPEKLFF. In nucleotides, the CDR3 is TGTGCCAGCAGCCATATTAAGGAACCTGAAAAACTGTTTTTT. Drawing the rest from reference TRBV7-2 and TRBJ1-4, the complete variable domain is GAGVSQSPSNKVTEKGKDVELRCDPISGHTALYWYRQSLGQGLEFLIYFQGNSAPDKSGLPSDRFSAERTGGSVSTLTIQRTQQEDSAVYLCASSHIKEPEKLFFGSGTQLSVL.

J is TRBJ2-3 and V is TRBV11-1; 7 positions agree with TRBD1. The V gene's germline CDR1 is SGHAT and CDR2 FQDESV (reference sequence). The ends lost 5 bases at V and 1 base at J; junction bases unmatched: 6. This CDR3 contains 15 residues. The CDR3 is CASSKRGPGTDTQYF. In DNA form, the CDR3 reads TGTGCCAGCAGCAAGAGGGGGCCCGGCACAGATACGCAGTATTTT.

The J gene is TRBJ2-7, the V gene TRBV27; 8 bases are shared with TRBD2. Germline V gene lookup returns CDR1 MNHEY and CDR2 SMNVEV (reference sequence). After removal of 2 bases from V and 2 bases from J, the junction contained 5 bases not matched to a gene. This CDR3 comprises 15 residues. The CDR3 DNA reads TGTGCCAGCAGTTTACAGACTAGCGAAACCTACGAGCAGTACTTC. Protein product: CASSLQTSETYEQYF.

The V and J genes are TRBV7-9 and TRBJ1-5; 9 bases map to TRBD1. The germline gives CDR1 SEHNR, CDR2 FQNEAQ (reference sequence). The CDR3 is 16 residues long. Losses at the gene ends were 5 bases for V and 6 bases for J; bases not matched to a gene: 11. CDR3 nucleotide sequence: TGTGCCAGCAGCCGGGGGGACAGGGTGTTCGGTCAGCCCCAGCATTTT. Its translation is CASSRGDRVFGQPQHF.

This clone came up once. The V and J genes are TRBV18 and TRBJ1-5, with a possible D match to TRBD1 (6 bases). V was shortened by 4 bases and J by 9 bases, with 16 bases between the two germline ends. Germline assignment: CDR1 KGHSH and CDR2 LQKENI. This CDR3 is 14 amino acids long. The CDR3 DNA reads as TGTGCCAGCTCACTTAACCAGGGGCAGGGGCCCCAGCATTTT. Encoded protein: CASSLNQGQGPQHF.

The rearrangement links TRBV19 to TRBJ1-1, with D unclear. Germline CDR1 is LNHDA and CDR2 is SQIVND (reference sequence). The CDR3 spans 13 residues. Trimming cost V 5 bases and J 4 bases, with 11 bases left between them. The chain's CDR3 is CASSEARRTEAFF. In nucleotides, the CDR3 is TGTGCCAGTAGTGAGGCTCGGCGCACTGAAGCTTTCTTT.

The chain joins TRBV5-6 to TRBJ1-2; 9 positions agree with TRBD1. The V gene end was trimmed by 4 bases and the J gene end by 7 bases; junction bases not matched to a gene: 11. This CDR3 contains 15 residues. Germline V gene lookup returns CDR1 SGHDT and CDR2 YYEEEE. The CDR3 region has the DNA TGTGCCAGCAGCGATTCCGGGACAGGGTGGGTTGGCTACACCTTC. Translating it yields CASSDSGTGWVGYTF.

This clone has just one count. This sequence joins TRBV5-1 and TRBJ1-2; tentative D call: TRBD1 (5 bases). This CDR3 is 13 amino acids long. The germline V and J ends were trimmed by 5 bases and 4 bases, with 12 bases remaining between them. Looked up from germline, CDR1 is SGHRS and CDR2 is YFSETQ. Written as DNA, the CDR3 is TGCGCCAGCAGACCAGGGAGCGGCTATGGCTACACCTTC. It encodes CASRPGSGYGYTF.

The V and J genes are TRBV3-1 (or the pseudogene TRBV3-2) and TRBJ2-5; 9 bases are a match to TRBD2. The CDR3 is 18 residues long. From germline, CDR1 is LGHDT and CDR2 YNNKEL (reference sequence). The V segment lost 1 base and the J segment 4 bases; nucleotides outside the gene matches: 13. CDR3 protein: CASSQASTSSGVRETQYF. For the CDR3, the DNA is TGTGCCAGCAGCCAAGCGTCCACCTCTAGCGGGGTCAGAGAGACCCAGTACTTC.

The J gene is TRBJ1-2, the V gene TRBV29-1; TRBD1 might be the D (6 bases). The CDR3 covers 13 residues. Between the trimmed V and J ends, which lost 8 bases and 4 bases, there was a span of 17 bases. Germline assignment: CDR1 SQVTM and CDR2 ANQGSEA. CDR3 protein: CSFRDGGGYGYTF. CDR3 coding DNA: TGCAGCTTCCGGGACGGAGGGGGCTATGGCTACACCTTC. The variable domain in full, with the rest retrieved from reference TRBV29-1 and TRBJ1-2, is SAVISQKPSRDICQRGTSLTIQCQVDSQVTMMFWYRQQPGQSLTLIATANQGSEATYESGFVIDKFPISRPNLTFSTLTVSNMSPEDSSIYLCSFRDGGGYGYTFGSGTRLTVV.

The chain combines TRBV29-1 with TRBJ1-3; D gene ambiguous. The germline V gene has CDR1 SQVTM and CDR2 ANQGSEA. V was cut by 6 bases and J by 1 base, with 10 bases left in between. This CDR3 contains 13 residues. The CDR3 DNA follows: TGCAGCGTAGTTGGAGCTTCTGGAAACACCATATATTTT. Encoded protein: CSVVGASGNTIYF.

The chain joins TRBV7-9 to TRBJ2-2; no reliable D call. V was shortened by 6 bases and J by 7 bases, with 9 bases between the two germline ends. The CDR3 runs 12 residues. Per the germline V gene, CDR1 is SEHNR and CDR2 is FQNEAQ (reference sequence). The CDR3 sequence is CASRRPDGELFF. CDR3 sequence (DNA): TGTGCCAGCAGAAGACCGGACGGGGAGCTGTTTTTT.

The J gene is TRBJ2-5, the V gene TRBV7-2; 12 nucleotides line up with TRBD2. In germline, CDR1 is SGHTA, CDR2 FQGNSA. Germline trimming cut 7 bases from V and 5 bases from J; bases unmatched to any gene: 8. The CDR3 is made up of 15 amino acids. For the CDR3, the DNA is TGTGCCAGCACCCTAGCGGGAGGGCCAGGGGAGACCCAGTACTTC. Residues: CASTLAGGPGETQYF.

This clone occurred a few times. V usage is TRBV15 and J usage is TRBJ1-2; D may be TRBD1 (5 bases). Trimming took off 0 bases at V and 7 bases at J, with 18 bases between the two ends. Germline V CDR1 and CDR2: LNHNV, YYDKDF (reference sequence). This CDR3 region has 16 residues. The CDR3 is CATSRDPQGSYVGYTF. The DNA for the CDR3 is TGTGCCACCAGCAGAGATCCCCAGGGATCCTATGTTGGCTACACCTTC. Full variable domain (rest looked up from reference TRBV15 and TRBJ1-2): DAMVIQNPRYQVTQFGKPVTLSCSQTLNHNVMYWYQQKSSQAPKLLFHYYDKDFNNEADTPDNFQSRRPNTSFCFLDIRSPGLGDTAMYLCATSRDPQGSYVGYTFGSGTRLTVV.

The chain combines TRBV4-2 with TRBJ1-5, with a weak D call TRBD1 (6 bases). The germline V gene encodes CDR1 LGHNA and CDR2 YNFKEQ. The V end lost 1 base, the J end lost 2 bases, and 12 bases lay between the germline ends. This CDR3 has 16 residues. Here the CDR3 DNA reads TGTGCCAGCAGCCAAGGTCAGGGGTCGGGCAATCAGCCCCAGCATTTT. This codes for CASSQGQGSGNQPQHF.

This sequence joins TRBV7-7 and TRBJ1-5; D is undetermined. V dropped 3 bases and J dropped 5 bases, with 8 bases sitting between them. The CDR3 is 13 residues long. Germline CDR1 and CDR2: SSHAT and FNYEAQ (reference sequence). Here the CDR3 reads CASSLSDDQPQHF. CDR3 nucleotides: TGTGCCAGCAGCTTGTCGGACGATCAGCCCCAGCATTTT.

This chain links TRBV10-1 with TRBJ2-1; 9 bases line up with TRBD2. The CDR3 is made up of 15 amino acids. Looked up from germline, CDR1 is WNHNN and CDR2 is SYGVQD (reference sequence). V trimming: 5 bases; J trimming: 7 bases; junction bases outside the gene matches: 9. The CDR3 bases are TGCGCCAGCAGTCCCCTTGCCGCGGGAGGGAATGAGCAGTTCTTC. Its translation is CASSPLAAGGNEQFF.

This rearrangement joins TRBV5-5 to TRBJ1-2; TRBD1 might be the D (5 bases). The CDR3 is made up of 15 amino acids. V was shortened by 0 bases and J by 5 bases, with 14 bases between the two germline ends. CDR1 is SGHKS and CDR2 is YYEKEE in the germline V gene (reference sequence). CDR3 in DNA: TGTGCCAGCAGCTTGGCGGCAGGGTCCGCTTATGGCTACACCTTC. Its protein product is CASSLAAGSAYGYTF. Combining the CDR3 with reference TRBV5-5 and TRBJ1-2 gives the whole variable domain DAGVTQSPTHLIKTRGQQVTLRCSPISGHKSVSWYQQVLGQGPQFIFQYYEKEERGRGNFPDRFSARQFPNYSSELNVNALLLGDSALYLCASSLAAGSAYGYTFGSGTRLTVV.

The CDR3 bases are TGTGCCAGCAGCCCACGGGGTGGGGCAGTCGCGAACACCGGGGAGCTGTTTTTT. Its protein is CASSPRGGAVANTGELFF. The chain employs TRBV7-3 and TRBJ2-2, with D perhaps TRBD1 or TRBD2 (5 bases each). V lost 5 bases, J lost 0 bases, and 19 bases lay in between. CDR1 SGHTA and CDR2 FQGTGA come from the germline V gene. This CDR3 is 18 amino acids long.

CDR3: CASSQGTSYNEQFF. The CDR3 DNA sequence: TGTGCCAGCAGTCAAGGGACAAGCTACAATGAGCAGTTCTTC. This sequence joins TRBV27 and TRBJ2-1, with D perhaps TRBD1 (6 bases). The V gene's germline CDR1 is MNHEY and CDR2 SMNVEV (reference sequence). This CDR3 contains 14 residues. Trimming shortened V by 5 bases and J by 3 bases, and 11 bases separated the two germline ends.

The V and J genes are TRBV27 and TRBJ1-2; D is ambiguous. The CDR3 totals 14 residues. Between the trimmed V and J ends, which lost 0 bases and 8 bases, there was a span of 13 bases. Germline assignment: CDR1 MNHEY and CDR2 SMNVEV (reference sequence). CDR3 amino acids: CASSLSIAGYGYTF. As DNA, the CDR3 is TGTGCCAGCAGTTTATCGATAGCCGGGTACGGCTACACCTTC.

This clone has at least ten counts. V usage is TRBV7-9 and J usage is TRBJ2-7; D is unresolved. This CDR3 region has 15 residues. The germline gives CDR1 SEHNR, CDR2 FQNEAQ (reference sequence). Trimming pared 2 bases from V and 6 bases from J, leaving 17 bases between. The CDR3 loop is CASSLSNTESGEQYF. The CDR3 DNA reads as TGTGCCAGCAGCTTAAGTAATACAGAGTCAGGCGAGCAGTACTTC. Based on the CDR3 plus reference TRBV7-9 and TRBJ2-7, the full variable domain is DTGVSQNPRHKITKRGQNVTFRCDPISEHNRLYWYRQTLGQGPEFLTYFQNEAQLEKSRLLSDRFSAERPKGSFSTLEIQRTEQGDSAMYLCASSLSNTESGEQYFGPGTRLTVT.

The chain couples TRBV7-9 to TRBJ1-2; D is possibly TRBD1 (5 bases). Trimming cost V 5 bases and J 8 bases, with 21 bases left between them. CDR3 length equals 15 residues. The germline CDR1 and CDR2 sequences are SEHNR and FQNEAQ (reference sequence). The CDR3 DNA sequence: TGTGCCAGCAGCCCCCGGGACCCCTCTCATAAGGGCTACACCTTC. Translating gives CASSPRDPSHKGYTF.